Given below is one T cell receptor (beta chain) in context. This specimen belongs to a study of blood T cell repertoires in COVID-19. Shortly before study entry, within 2 weeks, exposed participants had met a COVID-19 case. The CDR3 is made up of 13 amino acids. The V gene's germline CDR1 is SGHTA and CDR2 FQGNSA. Trimming removed 3 bases from V and 8 bases from J, with 11 bases in between. TCRdb's copy holds only in-frame clones and misses some; the assay was immunoSEQ multiplex PCR. The repertoire holds about 430,000 clones, with over 75% as singletons. The V and J genes are TRBV7-2 and TRBJ2-1; possibly TRBD2 for D (5 bases). The sequenced material came from PBMCs or T cells enriched from blood (not recorded which). The receptor comes from a woman younger than 30 who had been exposed to COVID-19. In DNA, the CDR3 is TGTGCCAGCAGCTTCACTAGTCAGCATGAGCAGTTCTTC. Protein product: CASSFTSQHEQFF.